This section outlines one T cell receptor beta chain sequence together with its context. This entry comes from a study of OX40 agonist ivuxolimab in advanced cancers. The method was immunoSEQ multiplex PCR; TCRdb's version includes in-frame clones alone and lacks a portion of them. Among about 61,000 clones listed, about 85% were seen once. J lost 6 bases, V lost 5 bases, and 11 bases had no gene match. CDR1 SGHNT and CDR2 YENEEA come from the germline V gene. The length of the CDR3 is 17 residues. The chain employs TRBV11-3 and TRBJ2-3; 13 bases line up with TRBD2. Source: CD4+ or CD8+ T cells sorted from blood, taken in a trial of the OX40 agonist ivuxolimab. The origin of this receptor is an adult with an advanced solid tumor such as melanoma, head and neck, liver or kidney cancer. Here the CDR3 reads CASSPTSGGPRLDTQYF. The CDR3 DNA is TGTGCCAGCAGCCCGACTAGCGGGGGGCCGAGGTTGGATACGCAGTATTTT.